This TCR beta chain came from a study of technical replicates of blood from a few donors. Trimming cost V 5 bases and J 4 bases, with 8 bases left between them. This CDR3 spans 12 amino acids. Germline V gene sequence: CDR1 SEHNR, CDR2 FQNEAQ (reference sequence). TCRdb's copy holds only in-frame clones and misses some; the assay was immunoSEQ multiplex PCR. Here the sample spans some 75,000 clones, around 96% being singletons. Sequenced sample: T cells isolated from PBMCs. V gene TRBV7-9 combines with J gene TRBJ1-1; TRBD1 is a possible D gene (6 bases). The receptor was isolated from a human donor in good health. CDR3 bases: TGTGCCAGCAGCCGGACAGCCACTGAAGCTTTCTTT. This gives the protein CASSRTATEAFF.